This paragraph reports one T cell receptor (beta chain). What it binds is unknown. The CDR3 totals 17 residues. Germline V gene sequence: CDR1 LGHNA, CDR2 YNFKEQ. These data come from a study of T cells expressing NK-cell markers. Across the whole study: Researchers got TCR beta repertoires out of sorted CD3+CD56+NKG2C+, CD3+CD56+NKG2C- and CD3+CD56-NKG2C+ T cells. Study-level findings and limits: The study found these clonotypes also leading the CD3+CD56-NKG2C+ fraction in a few donors. As a fraction of CD8+ T cells, dominant NKG2C+ clonotypes reached about 1.0-7.0% in over 5 donors.

Libraries used 5'RACE template switching adding universal primer site and UMIs. TCRdb re-called the 5' RACE reads and shows each CDR3 protein once, DNA omitted. In all, the sample yields 300,000 or so distinct CDR3 sequences. This rearrangement joins TRBV4-2 to TRBJ2-2; TCRdb's assignment of TRBD1 cannot be checked, as there is no DNA. Sequencing was done on a sample of blood T cells: a sorted CD56 or NKG2C T cell subset, CD4+ or CD8+ T cells, or bulk PBMC T cells (not recorded which). The sequence derives from a woman between 18 and 70 years old in good health. CDR3 loop: CASSQDLVGGSTGELFF.